This entry describes one T cell receptor beta chain. Its target is unknown. There are 11 residues in the CDR3. Per the germline V gene, CDR1 is SQVTM and CDR2 is ANQGSEA. Trimming took off 5 bases at V and 0 bases at J, with 5 bases between the two ends. Processed graft tissue released its intraepithelial and lamina propria lymphocytes. The data belong to a study of graft-versus-host responses after intestinal transplantation. Study-level information: Transplant recipients had multivisceral, liver-intestinal, or isolated intestinal grafts.

Findings and limits, study-wide: There was an association between peak levels of circulating GvH clones and early post-transplant HvG declines. Allografts from individuals with graft-donor T cell macrochimerism displayed high graft-versus-host to host-versus-graft clonal ratios. GvH clones turned up in recipient marrow; some had shown up first in ileum or blood.

Generated by immunoSEQ multiplex PCR, the TCRdb table keeps only in-frame clones and is missing some. The sample lists tens of thousands of clones, about 85% seen once, with over 15% in the top ten. The sequenced sample was ileum tissue, obtained roughly 200 days after intestinal transplant. The sequence was obtained from a human patient who received an intestinal transplant, so some T cells may come from the graft donor. The chain links TRBV29-1 to TRBJ2-7; D gene unclear. The CDR3 DNA sequence: TGCAGCGTTTCATTCTCCTACGAGCAGTACTTC. It specifies CSVSFSYEQYF.